This is a list of T cell receptor beta chains from one sample in a study of beta chain features in type 1 diabetes. Sequencing used immunoSEQ multiplex PCR; TCRdb keeps in-frame clones, though not all of them. The data show around 56,000 clones, with around 53% seen just once and 2.6% held by the top ten. The source material was Tregs from blood. The receptors come from a woman aged 40 to 50 with type 1 diabetes. Both conserved end residues are part of each CDR3. Each record gives: clone size, D gene, V gene, J gene, CDR3 protein, CDR3 DNA. D genes are given only for firm matches. Expanded clones are given a class, and other clones once, few, many or no size at all.

-	-	TRBV5-6	TRBJ1-1	CASSLAMRSAEAFF	TGTGCCAGCAGCTTGGCGATGAGGTCCGCGGAAGCTTTCTTT
few	-	TRBV6-6	TRBJ1-2	CASSSRTDYGYTF	TGTGCCAGCAGTTCCCGGACAGACTATGGCTACACCTTC
-	TRBD1	TRBV5-4	TRBJ2-5	CASSSTWTGQETQYF	TGTGCCAGCAGCTCCACTTGGACAGGACAAGAGACCCAGTACTTC
-	-	TRBV5-1	TRBJ1-1	CASSFQQMNTEAFF	TGCGCCAGCAGCTTCCAACAGATGAACACTGAAGCTTTCTTT
-	TRBD2	TRBV28	TRBJ2-2	CASSLPRGGVAGELFF	TGTGCCAGCAGTTTACCCCGGGGAGGGGTGGCCGGGGAGCTGTTTTTT
few	-	TRBV10-3	TRBJ2-2	CAISKGPTTNTGELFF	TGTGCCATCAGTAAGGGGCCCACCACGAACACCGGGGAGCTGTTTTTT
-	-	TRBV7-2	TRBJ2-3	CASSLGQLKGEQYF	TGTGCCAGCAGCTTGGGACAACTTAAGGGAGAGCAGTATTTT
-	-	TRBV18	TRBJ2-3	CASSPRETDTQYF	TGTGCCAGCTCACCCCGGGAGACGGATACGCAGTATTTT
few	-	TRBV2	TRBJ2-1	CASSERGLSYNEQFF	TGTGCCAGCAGTGAACGGGGACTTTCCTACAATGAGCAGTTCTTC
-	-	TRBV9	TRBJ1-1	CASSGGEGAFF	TGTGCCAGCAGCGGGGGTGAGGGAGCTTTCTTT
few	TRBD1	TRBV6-5	TRBJ2-2	CASSPGQGRTGELFF	TGTGCCAGCAGCCCGGGACAGGGGAGGACCGGGGAGCTGTTTTTT
-	TRBD1	TRBV9	TRBJ1-1	CASSGYRGRGEAFF	TGTGCCAGCAGCGGTTACAGGGGGCGAGGTGAAGCTTTCTTT
-	-	TRBV6-5	TRBJ1-1	CASSYSMSVTNTEAFF	TGTGCCAGCAGTTACTCGATGTCAGTTACCAACACTGAAGCTTTCTTT
-	TRBD2	TRBV11-3	TRBJ2-3	CASSAGTSGSSADTQYF	TGTGCCAGCAGCGCAGGGACTAGCGGGAGCTCCGCAGATACGCAGTATTTT
-	-	TRBV28	TRBJ2-4	CASSLQGPSKNIQYF	TGTGCCAGCAGCCTCCAGGGCCCCTCCAAAAACATTCAGTACTTC
-	-	TRBV20-1	TRBJ1-4	CSANYQEKLFF	TGCAGTGCTAATTACCAGGAAAAACTGTTTTTT
few	TRBD2	TRBV5-1	TRBJ2-1	CASSWGLAEYNEQFF	TGCGCCAGCAGCTGGGGACTAGCGGAGTACAATGAGCAGTTCTTC
-	-	TRBV2	TRBJ1-2	CASRPGGTYGYTF	TGTGCCAGCAGGCCCGGAGGGACCTATGGCTACACCTTC
-	-	TRBV11-2	TRBJ1-1	CASSTNLGPAFF	TGTGCCAGCAGCACCAACCTGGGCCCAGCTTTCTTT
-	-	TRBV4-3	TRBJ2-6	CASSGDSSGGSGANVLTF	TGCGCCAGCAGCGGGGACTCATCAGGGGGTTCTGGGGCCAACGTCCTGACTTTC
-	TRBD1	TRBV28	TRBJ1-5	CASSLAGQGANQPQHF	TGTGCCAGCAGTTTAGCCGGACAGGGCGCAAATCAGCCCCAGCATTTT
-	TRBD2	TRBV14	TRBJ2-1	CASSPIAGGGNEQFF	TGTGCCAGCAGCCCTATAGCGGGAGGGGGCAATGAGCAGTTCTTC
-	TRBD1	TRBV19	TRBJ2-5	CASSTRRTGGETQYF	TGTGCCAGTAGTACCCGACGGACAGGCGGAGAGACCCAGTACTTC
-	TRBD2	TRBV7-2	TRBJ2-5	CASSPSSGGWGETQYF	TGTGCCAGCAGCCCCTCTAGCGGGGGTTGGGGGGAGACCCAGTACTTC
-	-	TRBV7-2	TRBJ2-7	CASSPRRMRASEQYF	TGTGCCAGCAGCCCCAGGAGGATGCGGGCCTCCGAGCAGTACTTC
-	TRBD1	TRBV6-5	TRBJ1-5	CASSGTGGGQPQHF	TGTGCCAGCAGTGGGACAGGGGGTGGACAGCCCCAGCATTTT
few	-	TRBV28	TRBJ2-5	CASSSYWREAIGETQYF	TGTGCCAGCAGTTCTTATTGGAGGGAGGCGATTGGAGAGACCCAGTACTTC
-	-	TRBV5-1	TRBJ2-2	CASRPGLNTAGELFF	TGCGCCAGCAGGCCGGGTCTGAACACCGCCGGGGAGCTGTTTTTT
-	TRBD1	TRBV7-9	TRBJ1-4	CASSLLQGSREKLFF	TGTGCCAGCAGCTTATTACAGGGGAGTCGAGAAAAACTGTTTTTT
-	TRBD2	TRBV30	TRBJ2-5	CAWTGLAGSYQETQYF	TGTGCCTGGACAGGACTAGCGGGTAGCTACCAAGAGACCCAGTACTTC
-	-	TRBV7-3	TRBJ2-3	CASSLQTGSTDTQYF	TGTGCCAGCAGCTTACAGACGGGGTCCACAGATACGCAGTATTTT
once	TRBD1	TRBV18	TRBJ1-1	CASSRQGGEAFF	TGTGCCAGCTCCCGACAGGGGGGTGAAGCTTTCTTT
-	-	TRBV19	TRBJ1-5	CASSYRVKSNQPQHF	TGTGCCAGTAGTTACAGGGTCAAGAGCAATCAGCCCCAGCATTTT
-	TRBD2	TRBV7-9	TRBJ2-5	CASILGEGAQETQYF	TGTGCCAGCATCCTTGGGGAGGGCGCCCAAGAGACCCAGTACTTC
-	-	TRBV7-2	TRBJ2-1	CASSPGTGSNYNEQFF	TGTGCCAGCAGCCCAGGGACTGGGTCCAACTACAATGAGCAGTTCTTC
few	TRBD1	TRBV6-6	TRBJ1-5	CASSSGGSNQPQHF	TGTGCCAGCAGTTCAGGGGGTAGCAATCAGCCCCAGCATTTT
few	-	TRBV28	TRBJ1-5	CASSLGVSNQPQHF	TGTGCCAGCAGTTTAGGAGTTAGCAATCAGCCCCAGCATTTT
-	TRBD2	TRBV28	TRBJ2-3	CASTLTSGSTDTQYF	TGTGCCAGCACCCTCACTAGCGGTAGCACAGATACGCAGTATTTT
-	-	TRBV7-9	TRBJ2-1	CASSFREFASRNEQFF	TGTGCCAGCAGCTTCCGGGAGTTCGCCTCTCGGAATGAGCAGTTCTTC
-	TRBD1	TRBV14	TRBJ1-1	CASSQGQHTEAFF	TGTGCCAGCAGCCAGGGACAGCACACTGAAGCTTTCTTT
few	-	TRBV6-1	TRBJ2-7	CASRSTSSYEQYF	TGTGCCAGCAGAAGCACCTCCTCCTACGAGCAGTACTTC
-	-	TRBV27	TRBJ1-5	CASRISRQGNQPQHF	TGTGCCAGCAGGATATCACGCCAGGGCAATCAGCCCCAGCATTTT
-	-	TRBV19	TRBJ1-1	CASSPPPGQGFGTEAFF	TGTGCCAGTAGTCCCCCCCCTGGGCAGGGATTTGGCACTGAAGCTTTCTTT
few	TRBD1	TRBV6-5	TRBJ2-2	CATTGAGELFF	TGTGCCACCACAGGGGCCGGGGAGCTGTTTTTT
-	TRBD1	TRBV29-1	TRBJ2-5	CSVGTGGIEQYF	TGCAGCGTTGGGACAGGGGGCATTGAGCAGTACTTC
few	TRBD1	TRBV10-3	TRBJ2-5	CAISRTGEETQYF	TGTGCCATCAGTCGGACAGGGGAAGAGACCCAGTACTTC
once	-	TRBV2	TRBJ2-7	CASSRTRQADEQYF	TGTGCCAGCAGCCGAACCCGACAGGCCGACGAGCAGTACTTC
once	-	TRBV15	TRBJ1-2	CATSRDPQGPGYTF	TGTGCCACCAGCAGAGATCCACAGGGACCTGGCTACACCTTC
-	TRBD2	TRBV5-1	TRBJ2-1	CASSLLAGVGNEQFF	TGCGCCAGCAGCCTCCTAGCGGGGGTTGGGAATGAGCAGTTCTTC
-	-	TRBV7-9	TRBJ1-2	CASSFASGENYGYTF	TGTGCCAGCAGCTTCGCGTCAGGGGAAAACTATGGCTACACCTTC
-	TRBD1	TRBV18	TRBJ2-7	CASSPLTGTSYEQYF	TGTGCCAGCTCACCCCTGACAGGGACCTCCTACGAGCAGTACTTC
-	-	TRBV2	TRBJ1-1	CASRPSGAEGTEAFF	TGTGCCAGCAGACCATCAGGGGCCGAGGGCACTGAAGCTTTCTTT
few	-	TRBV7-3	TRBJ2-7	CASSLGPSYEQYF	TGTGCCAGCAGCTTAGGTCCCAGCTACGAGCAGTACTTC
few	-	TRBV5-1	TRBJ1-1	CASSYLGEAFF	TGCGCCAGCAGTTACCTCGGTGAAGCTTTCTTT
-	-	TRBV18	TRBJ2-7	CASSPLSGGYEQYF	TGTGCCAGCTCACCATTATCGGGTGGCTACGAGCAGTACTTC
-	TRBD1	TRBV5-4	TRBJ2-2	CATRRQGLTGELFF	TGTGCCACCAGGAGACAGGGTTTAACCGGGGAGCTGTTTTTT
-	TRBD1	TRBV7-2	TRBJ2-2	CASSVGQPTGELFF	TGTGCCAGCAGCGTGGGACAGCCCACCGGGGAGCTGTTTTTT
-	-	TRBV5-1	TRBJ2-3	CASSLVGGQSTDTQYF	TGCGCCAGCAGCTTGGTGGGAGGACAAAGCACAGATACGCAGTATTTT
few	-	TRBV4-2	TRBJ1-1	CASSQDSTGNTEAFF	TGTGCCAGCAGCCAAGATTCGACAGGGAACACTGAAGCTTTCTTT
-	-	TRBV28	TRBJ1-1	CASGEGRGTEAFF	TGTGCCAGCGGAGAGGGGCGGGGTACTGAAGCTTTCTTT